The 24 T cell receptor beta chains reported below all come from one sample, sequenced in a study of cytomegalovirus exposure and HLA in healthy donors. The primer mix had 60 Vbeta and 13 Jbeta primers. Method: immunoSEQ multiplex PCR; TCRdb's copy keeps in-frame clones and lacks some. The data show 95,000 to 100,000 clones, roughly 70% seen once. Sequencing input: PBMCs. These receptors were obtained from a male donor in good health and CMV-seronegative.

V is TRBV7-9 and J is TRBJ2-2; 10 bases are shared with TRBD2. CDR1 is SEHNR, CDR2 FQNEAQ, per germline (reference sequence). The CDR3 length is 18 residues. Germline trimming cut 3 bases from V and 3 bases from J; bases unmatched to any gene: 10. The CDR3 reads CASSFGASGSVYTGELFF. Here the CDR3 DNA reads TGTGCCAGCAGCTTCGGGGCTAGCGGGAGCGTGTACACCGGGGAGCTGTTTTTT.

The chain joins TRBV19 to TRBJ1-5, with D hard to call. Deletions cut 3 bases from V and 2 bases from J, with 14 bases between. Germline CDR1 LNHDA, CDR2 SQIVND (reference sequence). The CDR3 totals 16 residues. The CDR3 loop is CASSIREGRGNQPQHF. The CDR3 region has the DNA TGTGCCAGTAGTATTCGTGAGGGCCGTGGCAATCAGCCCCAGCATTTT.

The chain couples TRBV19 to TRBJ1-5; D possibly corresponds to TRBD1 (6 bases). V lost 2 bases, J lost 3 bases, and 17 bases lay in between. The germline CDR1 and CDR2 sequences are LNHDA and SQIVND (reference sequence). This CDR3 region has 17 residues. CDR3 region: CASSIRQGNRLNQPQHF. CDR3 sequence (DNA): TGTGCCAGTAGTATACGGCAGGGGAATAGGCTCAATCAGCCCCAGCATTTT. Looking up the rest from reference TRBV19 and TRBJ1-5 gives the full variable domain: DGGITQSPKYLFRKEGQNVTLSCEQNLNHDAMYWYRQDPGQGLRLIYYSQIVNDFQKGDIAEGYSVSREKKESFPLTVTSAQKNPTAFYLCASSIRQGNRLNQPQHFGDGTRLSIL.

The chain links TRBV21-1 to TRBJ1-4; TRBD1 reflects the table's D call only, with no check against the DNA. TRBV21-1 is termed a pseudogene. This CDR3 is built from 20 residues. The chain's CDR3 is CASSKEGWGRNFHNNEKLFF. Here the CDR3 DNA reads TGTGCCAGCAGCAAAGAAGGATGGGGCCGCAATTTTCACAATAATGAAAAACTGTTTTTT.

The chain uses TRBV29-1 and TRBJ2-7, with a possible D match to TRBD1 (6 bases). This CDR3 has 14 residues. V lost 6 bases and J 0 bases, leaving 15 bases between the germline ends. The germline CDR1 and CDR2 sequences are SQVTM and ANQGSEA. CDR3 sequence reads: CSVLLRDNSYEQYF. CDR3 sequence (DNA): TGCAGCGTCCTCCTCCGGGACAACTCCTACGAGCAGTACTTC.

The rearrangement joins TRBV7-2 to TRBJ2-3, with 8 bases fitting TRBD2. The germline V gene has CDR1 SGHTA and CDR2 FQGNSA. V lost 2 bases to trimming and J lost 1 base; unmatched junction nucleotides: 11. The CDR3 covers 18 residues. CDR3 protein: CASSLQPGGPIGTDTQYF. As DNA, the CDR3 is TGTGCCAGCAGCTTACAACCGGGAGGGCCGATCGGCACAGATACGCAGTATTTT.

The chain links TRBV6-5 to TRBJ2-7, with 7 bases fitting TRBD1. With V trimmed by 6 bases and J by 7 bases, 12 bases remained unmatched. Germline lookup yields CDR1 MNHEY and CDR2 SVGAGI. The CDR3 spans 14 residues. CDR3 in amino acids: CASRPTGTAGEQYF. CDR3 in DNA: TGTGCCAGCAGGCCAACCGGGACAGCTGGGGAGCAGTACTTC.

The V call is TRBV5-4, the J call TRBJ2-5; 7 positions agree with TRBD2. V lost 0 bases, J lost 2 bases, and 7 bases stayed unmatched. The CDR3 is 16 amino acids. Looked up from germline, CDR1 is SGHNT and CDR2 is YYREEE (reference sequence). This chain's CDR3 is CASSLAPSGKQETQYF. As DNA, the CDR3 is TGTGCCAGCAGCTTGGCTCCTAGCGGAAAGCAAGAGACCCAGTACTTC.

This rearrangement joins TRBV5-1 to TRBJ1-1; D is unclear. This CDR3 spans 16 amino acids. In germline, CDR1 is SGHRS, CDR2 YFSETQ. Trimming shortened V by 2 bases and J by 2 bases, and 16 bases separated the two germline ends. CDR3: CASSLYHRSQNTEAFF. CDR3 DNA: TGCGCCAGCAGCTTATACCATAGGAGCCAAAACACTGAAGCTTTCTTT.

V gene TRBV27 combines with J gene TRBJ1-4, with D unresolved. The ends were cut back, 5 bases at V and 2 bases at J, with 12 bases in the middle. CDR1 is MNHEY, CDR2 SMNVEV, per germline (reference sequence). The CDR3 spans 15 residues. CDR3 loop: CASSGSRWTNEKLFF. The CDR3 DNA sequence: TGTGCCAGCAGTGGCTCAAGATGGACTAATGAAAAACTGTTTTTT.

The genes are TRBV9 and TRBJ1-1; TRBD1 matches 7 bases. CDR1 is SGDLS and CDR2 is YYNGEE in the germline V gene. The CDR3 loop spans 14 amino acids. With V trimmed by 4 bases and J by 4 bases, 7 bases remained unmatched. Here the CDR3 DNA reads TGTGCCAGCAGCCCCCGACAGGGTAGCACTGAAGCTTTCTTT. Its translation is CASSPRQGSTEAFF.

This chain links TRBV4-1 with TRBJ2-1; 8 nucleotides match TRBD2. Germline CDR1 and CDR2: MGHRA and YSYEKL. This CDR3 contains 14 residues. V shed 4 bases, J shed 12 bases, and the junction held 11 bases outside the gene matches. CDR3: CASSRNSGIGGQFF. CDR3 in DNA: TGCGCCAGCAGCCGAAATAGCGGGATAGGGGGGCAGTTCTTC.

The V and J genes are TRBV27 and TRBJ2-5, with TRBD1 matching over 9 bases. There are 16 residues in the CDR3. CDR1 and CDR2 from the germline V gene are MNHEY and SMNVEV (reference sequence). The ends lost 5 bases at V and 2 bases at J; junction bases unmatched: 9. The DNA for the CDR3 is TGTGCCAGCAGTAGCACCGGGACAGGGTTTCAAGAGACCCAGTACTTC. Its translation is CASSSTGTGFQETQYF.

This clone has a handful of counts. The rearrangement joins TRBV11-2 to TRBJ2-7, with 7 positions matching TRBD1. The CDR3 extends over 17 amino acids. The V gene's germline CDR1 is SGHAT and CDR2 FQNNGV. V dropped 5 bases and J dropped 0; count of bases not matched to a gene: 13. In DNA, the CDR3 is TGTGCCAGCAGCATGAAGCGAGGGGGCGCACTCTCCTACGAGCAGTACTTC. Protein sequence: CASSMKRGGALSYEQYF. The variable domain in full, with the rest retrieved from reference TRBV11-2 and TRBJ2-7, is EAGVAQSPRYKIIEKRQSVAFWCNPISGHATLYWYQQILGQGPKLLIQFQNNGVVDDSQLPKDRFSAERLKGVDSTLKIQPAKLEDSAVYLCASSMKRGGALSYEQYFGPGTRLTVT.

This rearrangement joins TRBV27 to TRBJ1-5; TRBD1 might be the D (5 bases). The CDR3 length is 15 residues. Germline CDR1 reads MNHEY; CDR2 reads SMNVEV (reference sequence). Trimming stripped 8 bases from V and 4 bases from J, with 18 bases between. The CDR3 sequence is CASRWGGEGNQPQHF. The CDR3 bases are TGTGCCAGCCGGTGGGGGGGGGAGGGAAATCAGCCCCAGCATTTT.

V usage is TRBV15 and J usage is TRBJ1-2; 9 bases agree with TRBD1. The CDR3 has 16 amino acids. V shed 0 bases, J shed 8 bases, and the junction held 10 bases outside the gene matches. Germline V gene sequence: CDR1 LNHNV, CDR2 YYDKDF (reference sequence). In DNA form, the CDR3 reads TGTGCCACCAGCAGAGATCAAGACAGGGGGAATAGGGGCTACACCTTC. This sequence encodes CATSRDQDRGNRGYTF.

The chain has TRBV11-2 and TRBJ2-5; D unclear. V gave up 5 bases and J gave up 5 bases, with 9 bases separating them. This CDR3 has 12 residues. CDR1 is SGHAT, CDR2 FQNNGV, per germline. The chain's CDR3 is CASSRWYETQYF. The CDR3, as DNA: TGTGCCAGCAGCCGGTGGTACGAGACCCAGTACTTC. The full variable domain, its missing parts supplied by reference TRBV11-2 and TRBJ2-5, is EAGVAQSPRYKIIEKRQSVAFWCNPISGHATLYWYQQILGQGPKLLIQFQNNGVVDDSQLPKDRFSAERLKGVDSTLKIQPAKLEDSAVYLCASSRWYETQYFGPGTRLLVL.

Only one count was recorded for this clone. CDR3 sequence reads: CAIIENTEAFF. Written as DNA, the CDR3 is TGTGCCATCATAGAGAACACTGAAGCTTTCTTT. The chain couples TRBV10-3 to TRBJ1-1; D remains unclear. The CDR3 covers 11 residues. Per germline, CDR1 ENHRY and CDR2 SYGVKD. The V end was cut by 7 bases, the J end by 1 base, with 4 bases between.

This chain uses TRBV27 with TRBJ2-6, with 10 bases that match TRBD1. Germline CDR1 is MNHEY and CDR2 is SMNVEV (reference sequence). The CDR3 length is 19 residues. V dropped 6 bases and J dropped 0; count of bases not matched to a gene: 11. The CDR3 loop is CASSSRDRGRGSGANVLTF. DNA for the CDR3: TGTGCCAGCAGCTCTCGGGACAGGGGAAGGGGCTCTGGGGCCAACGTCCTGACTTTC. The full variable domain, completed using reference TRBV27 and TRBJ2-6, is EAQVTQNPRYLITVTGKKLTVTCSQNMNHEYMSWYRQDPGLGLRQIYYSMNVEVTDKGDVPEGYKVSRKEKRNFPLILESPSPNQTSLYFCASSSRDRGRGSGANVLTFGAGSRLTVL.

The chain is built from TRBV6-5 and TRBJ2-5; D is uncertain. The CDR3 totals 15 residues. Between the trimmed V and J ends, which lost 0 bases and 5 bases, there was a span of 13 bases. Germline V gene data show CDR1 as MNHEY and CDR2 as SVGAGI. The CDR3 coding sequence is TGTGCCAGCAGTTACTCACACGGGTTGCGGGAGACCCAGTACTTC. Protein sequence: CASSYSHGLRETQYF.

The genes are TRBV25-1 and TRBJ1-4, with TRBD1 identical over 9 bases. This CDR3 region has 16 residues. CDR1 is MGHDK, CDR2 SYGVNS, per germline. V dropped 7 bases and J dropped 8; count of bases not matched to a gene: 14. Written as DNA, the CDR3 is TGTGCCAGCAAGCCGGGACAGGGTATATTTGAAGAAAAACTGTTTTTT. As protein: CASKPGQGIFEEKLFF.

The count of this clone is one. CDR3 DNA sequence: TGTGCCAGCAGCCCACGGGACAGATACAATGAGCAGTTCTTC. Its translation: CASSPRDRYNEQFF. The chain employs TRBV9 and TRBJ2-1; 7 positions agree with TRBD1. The trim removed 4 bases at V and 4 bases at J, leaving 5 bases unmatched. The germline gives CDR1 SGDLS, CDR2 YYNGEE. This CDR3 is 14 amino acids long.

The chain is built from TRBV6-5 and TRBJ1-1; the D is unclear. This CDR3 region has 13 residues. The V and J ends lost 5 bases and 7 bases respectively, with 14 bases between them. Germline lookup yields CDR1 MNHEY and CDR2 SVGAGI. The CDR3 DNA is TGTGCCAGCAGTGCGGGAATTAATCTTGAAGCTTTCTTT. Translated, it gives CASSAGINLEAFF.

This clone came up a few times. The chain carries TRBV28 and TRBJ2-1, with D perhaps matching TRBD1 (6 bases). This CDR3 is built from 14 residues. The ends were cut back, 10 bases at V and 4 bases at J, with 17 bases in the middle. CDR1 MDHEN and CDR2 SYDVKM come from the germline V gene. The CDR3 protein is CATDRQVLYNEQFF. The CDR3 DNA reads TGTGCCACCGATAGACAGGTCCTTTACAATGAGCAGTTCTTC.